This T cell receptor beta chain was recorded in a study of blood T cell repertoires in COVID-19. Study information: The samples span acute and convalescent COVID-19 from the United States, Italy and Spain. Sample material is recorded as cDNA or gDNA derived from T cells, B-cell-depleted T cells, or PBMCs.

As handled by the study authors: Using reference gene primer amplification, nucleated cell counts were estimated. Sequencing was performed with immunoSEQ multiplex PCR; in TCRdb, only in-frame clones are kept and a portion is missing. Clone size and V and J calls were adopted from that table, with D and trimming inferred from the DNA. Here the sample spans a few hundred thousand clones, about 82% being singletons. The germline gives CDR1 MDHEN, CDR2 SYDVKM. Trimming cost V 4 bases and J 8 bases; bases outside gene matches: 5. This CDR3 is 14 amino acids long. The receptor comes from a man at least 80 years old with acute or convalescent COVID-19. The rearrangement uses TRBV28 and TRBJ1-4, with 9 nucleotides matching TRBD1. The sample consisted of peripheral blood. CDR3 in amino acids: CASSSGTGWEKLFF. Here the CDR3 DNA reads TGTGCCAGCAGTTCCGGGACAGGGTGGGAAAAACTGTTTTTT.